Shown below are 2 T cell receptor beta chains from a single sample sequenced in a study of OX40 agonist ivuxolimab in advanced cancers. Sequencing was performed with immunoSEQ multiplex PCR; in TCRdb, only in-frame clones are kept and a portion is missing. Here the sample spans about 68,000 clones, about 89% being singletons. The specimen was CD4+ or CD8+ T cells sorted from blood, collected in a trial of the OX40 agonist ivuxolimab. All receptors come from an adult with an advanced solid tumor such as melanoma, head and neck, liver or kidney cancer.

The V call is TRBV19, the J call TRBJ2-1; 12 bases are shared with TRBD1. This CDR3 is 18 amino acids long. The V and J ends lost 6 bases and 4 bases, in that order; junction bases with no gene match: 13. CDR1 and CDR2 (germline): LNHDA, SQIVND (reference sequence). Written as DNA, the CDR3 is TGTGCCAGTAGCAACAGGGGGACAGGGGGCTTGGGGTACAATGAGCAGTTCTTC. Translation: CASSNRGTGGLGYNEQFF.

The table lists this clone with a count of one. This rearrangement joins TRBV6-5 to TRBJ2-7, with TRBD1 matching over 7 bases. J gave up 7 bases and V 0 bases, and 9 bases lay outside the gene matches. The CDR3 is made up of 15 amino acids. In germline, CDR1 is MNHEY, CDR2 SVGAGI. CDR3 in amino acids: CASSYSGQLTAEQYF. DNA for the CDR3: TGTGCCAGCAGTTACTCGGGACAGCTAACGGCAGAGCAGTACTTC.